These 11 T cell receptor beta chains were all obtained from the same sample, sequenced in a study of response to subunit inactivated influenza vaccine. Each CDR3 protein is one row after TCRdb ran MiXCR on the RT-PCR reads. The top ten hold about a tenth of the sample, which has more than 600,000 distinct CDR3 sequences, approximately 18% seen once. The sequenced sample was PBMCs from blood, obtained roughly 5 days after vaccination. These receptors came from a man in his fifties or sixties who received an inactivated influenza vaccine.

This clonotype has a handful of counts. The chain links TRBV12-3 or TRBV12-4 to TRBJ2-7; no clear D gene. This CDR3 has 12 amino acids. Trimming cost V 5 bases and J 5 bases, with 10 bases left between them. DNA of the CDR3: TGTGCCAGCAGTGCCAGCCGCCACGAGCAGTACTTC. This gives the protein CASSASRHEQYF.

The chain links TRBV18 to TRBJ2-7; TRBD2 aligns across 8 bases. This CDR3 is built from 13 residues. CDR1 KGHSH and CDR2 LQKENI come from the germline V gene. Trimming cost V 8 bases and J 2 bases; bases outside gene matches: 5. CDR3 in amino acids: CASEAGEAYEQYF. The CDR3 DNA is TGTGCCAGCGAAGCGGGAGAGGCCTACGAGCAGTACTTC.

This clonotype was counted between two and nine times. The chain links TRBV3-1 to TRBJ2-1, with TRBD1 identical over 11 bases. J gave up 8 bases and V 3 bases, and 6 bases lay outside the gene matches. This CDR3 has 15 residues. Germline values: CDR1 LGHDT, CDR2 YNNKEL (reference sequence). For the CDR3, the DNA is TGTGCCAGCAGCCAGGGACAGGGGGGGATGTATGAGCAGTTCTTC. Its translation is CASSQGQGGMYEQFF.

The V and J genes are TRBV7-9 and TRBJ1-1, with 8 nucleotides matching TRBD1. The CDR3 is 15 amino acids. Per the germline V gene, CDR1 is SEHNR and CDR2 is FQNEAQ (reference sequence). V shed 4 bases, J shed 1 base, and the junction held 5 bases outside the gene matches. DNA of the CDR3: TGTGCCAGCAGCTCATCCGGGACAGGGAACACTGAAGCTTTCTTT. Its translation is CASSSSGTGNTEAFF. The full variable domain, its missing parts supplied by reference TRBV7-9 and TRBJ1-1, is DTGVSQNPRHKITKRGQNVTFRCDPISEHNRLYWYRQTLGQGPEFLTYFQNEAQLEKSRLLSDRFSAERPKGSFSTLEIQRTEQGDSAMYLCASSSSGTGNTEAFFGQGTRLTVV.

Only a few counts were recorded for this clonotype. The V and J genes are TRBV11-2 and TRBJ2-4; 11 bases are a match to TRBD2. The trim removed 2 bases at V and 7 bases at J, leaving 16 bases unmatched. The CDR3 has 19 amino acids. Per germline, CDR1 SGHAT and CDR2 FQNNGV. Written as DNA, the CDR3 is TGTGCCAGCAGCTTAAGGTGGCTAGCGGGAGGAATGGGGGGGAACATTCAGTACTTC. This gives the protein CASSLRWLAGGMGGNIQYF.

In this sample, this clonotype turned up a few times. The chain has TRBV2 and TRBJ1-5, with D unclear. Germline V gives CDR1 SNHLY, CDR2 FYNNEI. V was shortened by 7 bases and J by 6 bases, with 13 bases between the two germline ends. This CDR3 comprises 13 residues. CDR3: CASKEGSVQPQHF. The CDR3 DNA is TGTGCCAGCAAGGAAGGGTCAGTTCAGCCCCAGCATTTT.

The chain links TRBV20-1 to TRBJ2-3; 8 nucleotides agree with TRBD2. The germline CDR1 and CDR2 sequences are DFQATT and SNEGSKA (reference sequence). The CDR3 spans 13 residues. CDR3 nucleotides: TGCAGCAATAGCGGGGAGTCAGGAGATACGCAGTATTTT. Amino acids: CSNSGESGDTQYF.

This clonotype was found a few times. The rearrangement uses TRBV28 and TRBJ2-4; D may be TRBD1 or TRBD2 (5 bases each). The CDR3 length is 17 residues. V gave up 3 bases and J gave up 1 base, with 16 bases separating them. CDR1 and CDR2 (germline): MDHEN, SYDVKM. The CDR3 loop reads CASSFAERGGAKNIQYF. CDR3 DNA: TGTGCCAGCAGTTTTGCGGAGAGGGGTGGGGCCAAAAACATTCAGTACTTC.

The rearrangement links TRBV7-2 to TRBJ2-4, with 9 bases lining up with TRBD2. V dropped 4 bases and J dropped 1; count of bases not matched to a gene: 5. CDR1 is SGHTA, CDR2 FQGNSA, per germline. This CDR3 contains 16 residues. The CDR3 is CASSYHSGSAKNIQYF. CDR3 nucleotides: TGTGCCAGCAGCTACCATAGCGGGAGTGCCAAAAACATTCAGTACTTC.

This clonotype has a handful of counts. At one end the junction does not follow the germline gene, possibly because of a read error. The chain links TRBV6-1 to TRBJ1-1, with D unresolved. Germline CDR1 reads MNHNS; CDR2 reads SASEGT. The length of the CDR3 is 14 residues. CDR3 DNA sequence: TGTGCCAGCAGTGTTTCAGTGGGGAACGCTGAAGCTTTCTTT. Protein sequence: CASSVSVGNAEAFF.

This clonotype appeared a few times. The chain uses TRBV24-1 and TRBJ2-3; TRBD1 matches 9 bases. The CDR3 sequence is 18 residues long. CDR1 and CDR2 from the germline V gene are KGHDR and SFDVKD. After removal of 2 bases from V and 3 bases from J, the junction contained 11 bases not matched to a gene. DNA of the CDR3: TGTGCCACCAGTGATTCCCCTCAACAGGGGGCGCGTACAGATACGCAGTATTTT. Amino acid sequence: CATSDSPQQGARTDTQYF.